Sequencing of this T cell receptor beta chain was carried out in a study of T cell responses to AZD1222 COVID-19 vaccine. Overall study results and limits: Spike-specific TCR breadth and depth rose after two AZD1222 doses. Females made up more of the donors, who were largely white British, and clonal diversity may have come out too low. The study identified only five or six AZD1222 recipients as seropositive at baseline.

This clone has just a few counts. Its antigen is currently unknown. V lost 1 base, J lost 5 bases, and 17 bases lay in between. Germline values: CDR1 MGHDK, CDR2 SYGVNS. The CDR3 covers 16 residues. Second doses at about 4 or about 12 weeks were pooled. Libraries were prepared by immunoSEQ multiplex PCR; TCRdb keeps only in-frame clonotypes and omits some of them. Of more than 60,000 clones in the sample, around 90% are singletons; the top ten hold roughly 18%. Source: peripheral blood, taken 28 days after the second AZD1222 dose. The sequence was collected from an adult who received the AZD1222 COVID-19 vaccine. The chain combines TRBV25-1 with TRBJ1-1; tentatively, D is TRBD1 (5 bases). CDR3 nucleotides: TGTGCCAGCAGTGAATGGTCCCTGGGGCGGGAAACTGAAGCTTTCTTT. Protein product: CASSEWSLGRETEAFF.